This T cell receptor (beta chain) was sequenced during a study of blood T cell repertoires in COVID-19. Study as a whole: Sources were T cells, B-cell-depleted T cells, or PBMCs; the material itself was cDNA or gDNA.

A single count supports this clone. The germline V gene encodes CDR1 SGHAT and CDR2 FQDESV (reference sequence). This CDR3 comprises 13 residues. Trimming took 5 bases from V and 3 from J, leaving 7 bases between them. Original data processing: Estimates of nucleated cell counts were drawn from the amplification of reference gene primers. Profiling relied on immunoSEQ multiplex PCR, and the TCRdb table lists in-frame clones only, not all of them. That table furnishes V, J and clone size, whereas the DNA furnished D and trimming. This repertoire shows about 52,000 clones, 86% found once; its top ten account for around 23%.

The material sequenced was peripheral blood. The V call is TRBV11-1, the J call TRBJ1-4; D is undetermined. This receptor was identified in a woman older than 75 with acute or convalescent COVID-19. The CDR3 sequence is CASSQSANEKLFF. CDR3 bases: TGTGCCAGCAGCCAGTCAGCTAATGAAAAACTGTTTTTT. Full variable domain (remainder filled in from reference TRBV11-1 and TRBJ1-4): EAEVAQSPRYKITEKSQAVAFWCDPISGHATLYWYRQILGQGPELLVQFQDESVVDDSQLPKDRFSAERLKGVDSTLKIQPAELGDSAMYLCASSQSANEKLFFGSGTQLSVL.